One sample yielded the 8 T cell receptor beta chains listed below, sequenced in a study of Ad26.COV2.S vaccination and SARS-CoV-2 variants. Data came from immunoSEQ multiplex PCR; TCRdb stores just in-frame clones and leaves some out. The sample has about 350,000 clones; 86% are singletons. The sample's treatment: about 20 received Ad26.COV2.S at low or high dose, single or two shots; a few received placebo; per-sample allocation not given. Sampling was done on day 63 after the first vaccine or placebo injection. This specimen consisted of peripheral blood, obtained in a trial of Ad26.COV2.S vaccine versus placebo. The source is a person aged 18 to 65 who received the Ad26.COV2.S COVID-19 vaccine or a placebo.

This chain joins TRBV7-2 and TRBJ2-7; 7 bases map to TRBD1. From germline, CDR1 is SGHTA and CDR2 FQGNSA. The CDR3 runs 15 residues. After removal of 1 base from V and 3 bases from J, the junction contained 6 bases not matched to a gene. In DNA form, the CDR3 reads TGTGCCAGCAGCTTAGGGCCGGGACAGCACTACGAGCAGTACTTC. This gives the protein CASSLGPGQHYEQYF.

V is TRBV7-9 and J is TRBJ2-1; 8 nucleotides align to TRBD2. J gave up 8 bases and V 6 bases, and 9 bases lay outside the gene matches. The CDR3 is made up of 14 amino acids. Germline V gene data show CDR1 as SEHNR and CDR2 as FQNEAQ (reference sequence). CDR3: CASRSGGRRDEQFF. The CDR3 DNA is TGTGCCAGCAGGAGCGGGGGAAGGAGGGATGAGCAGTTCTTC.

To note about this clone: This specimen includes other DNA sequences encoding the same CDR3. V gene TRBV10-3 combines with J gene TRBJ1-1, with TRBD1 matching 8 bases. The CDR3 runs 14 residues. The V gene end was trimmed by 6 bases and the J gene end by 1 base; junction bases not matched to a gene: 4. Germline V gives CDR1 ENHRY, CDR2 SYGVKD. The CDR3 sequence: CAIRGTGENTEAFF. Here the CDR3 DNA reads TGTGCCATCAGGGGGACAGGCGAGAACACTGAAGCTTTCTTT.

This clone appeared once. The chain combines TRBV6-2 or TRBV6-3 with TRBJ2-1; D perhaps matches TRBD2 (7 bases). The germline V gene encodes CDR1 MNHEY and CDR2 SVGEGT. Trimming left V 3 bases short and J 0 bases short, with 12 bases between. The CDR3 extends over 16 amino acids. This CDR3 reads CASSYQAGHSYNEQFF. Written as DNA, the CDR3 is TGTGCCAGCAGTTATCAAGCGGGACACTCCTACAATGAGCAGTTCTTC.

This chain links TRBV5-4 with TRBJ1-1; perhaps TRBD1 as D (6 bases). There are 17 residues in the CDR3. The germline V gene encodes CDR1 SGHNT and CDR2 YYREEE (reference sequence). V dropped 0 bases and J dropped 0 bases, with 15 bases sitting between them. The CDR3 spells CASSLAGTFQVNTEAFF. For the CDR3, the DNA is TGTGCCAGCAGCTTGGCCGGGACATTCCAGGTGAACACTGAAGCTTTCTTT.

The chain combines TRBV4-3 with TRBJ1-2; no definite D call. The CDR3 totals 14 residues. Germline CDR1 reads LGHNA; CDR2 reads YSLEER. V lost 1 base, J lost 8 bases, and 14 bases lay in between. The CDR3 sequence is CASSQARSLRGYTF. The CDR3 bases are TGCGCCAGCAGCCAAGCCAGGAGCCTGAGGGGCTACACCTTC.

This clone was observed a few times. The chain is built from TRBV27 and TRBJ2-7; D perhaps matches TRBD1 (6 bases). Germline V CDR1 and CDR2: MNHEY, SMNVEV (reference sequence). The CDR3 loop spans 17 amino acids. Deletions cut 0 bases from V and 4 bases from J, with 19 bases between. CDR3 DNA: TGTGCCAGCAGTTTATCCCATGGGGAGACAGGCGGTTACGAGCAGTACTTC. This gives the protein CASSLSHGETGGYEQYF.

CDR3 protein: CASQRRGGQPQHF. CDR3 DNA sequence: TGTGCCAGCCAACGGAGGGGTGGTCAGCCCCAGCATTTT. This chain links TRBV2 with TRBJ1-5, with D possibly matching TRBD1 (5 bases). In germline, CDR1 is SNHLY, CDR2 FYNNEI. Between the trimmed V and J ends, which lost 8 bases and 6 bases, there was a span of 14 bases. CDR3 length: 13 residues.